These 15 T cell receptor beta chains were all obtained from the same sample, sequenced in a study of blood T cell repertoires in COVID-19. Method: immunoSEQ multiplex PCR; TCRdb's copy keeps in-frame clones and lacks some. The sample records 100,000 to 150,000 clones, over 75% being singletons. Sequenced: peripheral blood. These receptor sequences come from a man at least 80 years old with active or convalescent COVID-19.

The rearrangement links TRBV28 to TRBJ1-5; no firm D call. Trimming took off 4 bases at V and 3 bases at J, with 13 bases between the two ends. The germline gives CDR1 MDHEN, CDR2 SYDVKM. The CDR3 is made up of 15 amino acids. The CDR3 spells CASSSALGNNQPQHF. The CDR3 bases are TGTGCCAGCAGTTCGGCCCTAGGCAACAATCAGCCCCAGCATTTT.

The V and J genes are TRBV5-1 and TRBJ1-6; D gene ambiguous. The CDR3 loop spans 14 amino acids. V gave up 0 bases and J gave up 7 bases, with 8 bases separating them. The V gene's germline CDR1 is SGHRS and CDR2 YFSETQ. The DNA of the CDR3 is TGCGCCAGCAGCTTGGGGGCGCAAAATTCACCCCTCCACTTT. This gives the protein CASSLGAQNSPLHF. Together with reference TRBV5-1 and TRBJ1-6, the CDR3 gives the full variable domain: KAGVTQTPRYLIKTRGQQVTLSCSPISGHRSVSWYQQTPGQGLQFLFEYFSETQRNKGNFPGRFSGRQFSNSRSEMNVSTLELGDSALYLCASSLGAQNSPLHFGNGTRLTVT.

This chain links TRBV6-2 or TRBV6-3 with TRBJ2-7; 8 positions agree with TRBD1. The CDR3 length is 16 residues. CDR1 and CDR2 (germline): MNHEY, SVGEGT. V lost 6 bases, J lost 3 bases, and 13 bases stayed unmatched. The DNA of the CDR3 is TGTGCCAGCAGCCATATGGACAGGGAAGTTAACTACGAGCAGTACTTC. Its translation is CASSHMDREVNYEQYF.

This clone was seen ten or more times. This chain connects TRBV7-9 to TRBJ2-1; 9 bases are shared with TRBD2. V lost 4 bases and J lost 8; bases outside the gene matches: 15. The CDR3 consists of 17 residues. Per germline, CDR1 SEHNR and CDR2 FQNEAQ (reference sequence). The CDR3 bases are TGTGCCAGCAGCTCTTGGACGGGCGGGAGGGGCATAGATGAGCAGTTCTTC. Translating it yields CASSSWTGGRGIDEQFF.

The chain carries TRBV25-1 and TRBJ2-5; TRBD1 is a possible D gene (6 bases). Germline V gene data show CDR1 as MGHDK and CDR2 as SYGVNS. This CDR3 is built from 17 residues. Trimming stripped 2 bases from V and 4 bases from J, with 20 bases between. The CDR3 region has the DNA TGTGCCAGCAGTGAAGGGCGAGTGGGGGCAGGGAGAGAGACCCAGTACTTC. It yields the protein CASSEGRVGAGRETQYF.

The chain uses TRBV7-3 and TRBJ1-1, with D possibly matching TRBD1 (5 bases). The CDR3 contains 15 residues. V lost 5 bases, J lost 7 bases, and 20 bases lay in between. Germline loops: CDR1 SGHTA, CDR2 FQGTGA. Here the CDR3 reads CASSVGPVVFGEAFF. CDR3 sequence (DNA): TGTGCCAGCAGCGTGGGGCCTGTAGTCTTCGGTGAAGCTTTCTTT.

The chain recombines TRBV10-3 with TRBJ2-3; tentative D call: TRBD2 (5 bases). V was clipped by 2 bases and J by 0 bases, with 9 bases between them. Germline V CDR1 and CDR2: ENHRY, SYGVKD. The CDR3 is made up of 15 amino acids. The CDR3 protein is CAISEHEGSTDTQYF. CDR3 bases: TGTGCCATCAGTGAGCATGAGGGAAGCACAGATACGCAGTATTTT.

This clone came up once. J is TRBJ2-3 and V is TRBV5-6; 8 nucleotides agree with TRBD1. The V and J ends lost 0 bases and 4 bases, in that order; junction bases with no gene match: 7. CDR3 size: 16 residues. Germline lookup yields CDR1 SGHDT and CDR2 YYEEEE. The DNA for the CDR3 is TGTGCCAGCAGCTTGGAGGTGACAGGGGTGGCAGATACGCAGTATTTT. This gives the protein CASSLEVTGVADTQYF.

V gene TRBV18 combines with J gene TRBJ1-2, with TRBD1 matching 9 bases. This CDR3 is built from 16 residues. The ends lost 4 bases at V and 3 bases at J; junction bases unmatched: 9. Germline assignment: CDR1 KGHSH and CDR2 LQKENI. This CDR3 reads CASSLQTGQGDYGYTF. The CDR3 DNA follows: TGTGCCAGCTCACTCCAGACGGGACAGGGAGACTATGGCTACACCTTC.

The chain employs TRBV5-6 and TRBJ1-5, with TRBD1 as a possible D gene (5 bases). Germline assignment: CDR1 SGHDT and CDR2 YYEEEE. Trimming left V 4 bases short and J 3 bases short, with 11 bases between. The CDR3 runs 14 residues. In nucleotides, the CDR3 is TGTGCCAGCAGCCCGGGACTGTCCAATCAGCCCCAGCATTTT. Translated: CASSPGLSNQPQHF.

The chain carries TRBV6-2 or TRBV6-3 and TRBJ1-2; 12 bases are a match to TRBD1. This CDR3 has 14 residues. The germline gives CDR1 MNHEY, CDR2 SVGEGT. Trimming took 5 bases from V and 7 from J; bases not matched to a gene: 5. The CDR3 sequence: CASSRDRGRFGYTF. The CDR3 DNA sequence: TGTGCCAGCAGTCGGGACAGGGGGCGTTTTGGCTACACCTTC.

The chain uses TRBV7-2 and TRBJ1-6, with D perhaps TRBD1 (5 bases). The CDR3 spans 16 residues. Trimming took off 5 bases at V and 5 bases at J, with 16 bases between the two ends. Germline V lookup: CDR1 SGHTA, CDR2 FQGNSA. The DNA of the CDR3 is TGTGCCAGCAGCCCCCGGGCAGGGTTAAATAATTCACCCCTCCACTTT. It encodes CASSPRAGLNNSPLHF.

The rearrangement joins TRBV6-2 or TRBV6-3 to TRBJ2-1; TRBD2 matches 10 bases. The CDR3 spans 15 residues. The V gene end was trimmed by 5 bases and the J gene end by 4 bases; junction bases not matched to a gene: 5. Looked up from germline, CDR1 is MNHEY and CDR2 is SVGEGT. The CDR3 reads CASSLLAGRYNEQFF. CDR3 sequence (DNA): TGTGCCAGCAGTCTACTAGCGGGAAGGTACAATGAGCAGTTCTTC.

The rearrangement links TRBV7-9 to TRBJ1-2; D may be TRBD1 (6 bases). V gave up 8 bases and J gave up 7 bases, with 20 bases separating them. The CDR3 consists of 14 residues. Germline values: CDR1 SEHNR, CDR2 FQNEAQ (reference sequence). The CDR3 DNA is TGTGCCAGCGGCCGCGAGACAGGAGGTTTTGGCTACACCTTC. Amino acid sequence: CASGRETGGFGYTF.

In nucleotides, the CDR3 is TGTGCCAGCAGCACGCGAACTACGGGAGATTCACCCCTCCACTTT. Protein sequence: CASSTRTTGDSPLHF. J is TRBJ1-6 and V is TRBV9; D uncertain. Germline V lookup: CDR1 SGDLS, CDR2 YYNGEE. V was trimmed by 4 bases and J by 8 bases, leaving 16 bases between them. This CDR3 is 15 amino acids long.